This T cell receptor (beta chain) was identified during a study of T cell clones after liver transplantation. The repertoire was sequenced with immunoSEQ multiplex PCR; TCRdb's copy has only in-frame clones and lacks some. The repertoire includes 75,000 to 95,000 clones, 80% to 85% of them detected once, and 2.1% sits in the top ten. Trimming stripped 5 bases from V and 2 bases from J, with 17 bases between. The CDR3 runs 16 residues. Per germline, CDR1 LNHDA and CDR2 SQIVND (reference sequence). The chain employs TRBV19 and TRBJ2-3; TRBD2 is a possible D gene (6 bases). The source is a human patient who received a liver transplant. Some of the T cells might come from the graft donor. The source material was CD4+ T cells from blood, sampled less than 50 months after liver transplant. The CDR3 sequence is CASSSETSGVTDTQYF. The CDR3 region has the DNA TGTGCCAGTAGTTCTGAGACTAGTGGGGTCACAGATACGCAGTATTTT.